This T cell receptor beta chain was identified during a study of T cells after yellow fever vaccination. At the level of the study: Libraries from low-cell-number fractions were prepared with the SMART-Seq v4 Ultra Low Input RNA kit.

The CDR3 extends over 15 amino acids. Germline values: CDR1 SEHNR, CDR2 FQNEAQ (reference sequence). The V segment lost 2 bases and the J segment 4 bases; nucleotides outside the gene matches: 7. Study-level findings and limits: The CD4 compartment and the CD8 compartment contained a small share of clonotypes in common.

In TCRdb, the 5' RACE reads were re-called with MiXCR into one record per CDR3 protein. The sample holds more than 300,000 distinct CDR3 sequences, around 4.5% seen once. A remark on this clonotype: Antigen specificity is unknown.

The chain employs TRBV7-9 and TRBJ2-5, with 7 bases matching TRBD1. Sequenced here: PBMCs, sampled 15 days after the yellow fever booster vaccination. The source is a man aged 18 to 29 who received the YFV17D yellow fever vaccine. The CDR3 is CASSLNTGAVETQYF. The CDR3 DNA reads TGTGCCAGCAGCTTAAATACAGGGGCTGTAGAGACCCAGTACTTC.